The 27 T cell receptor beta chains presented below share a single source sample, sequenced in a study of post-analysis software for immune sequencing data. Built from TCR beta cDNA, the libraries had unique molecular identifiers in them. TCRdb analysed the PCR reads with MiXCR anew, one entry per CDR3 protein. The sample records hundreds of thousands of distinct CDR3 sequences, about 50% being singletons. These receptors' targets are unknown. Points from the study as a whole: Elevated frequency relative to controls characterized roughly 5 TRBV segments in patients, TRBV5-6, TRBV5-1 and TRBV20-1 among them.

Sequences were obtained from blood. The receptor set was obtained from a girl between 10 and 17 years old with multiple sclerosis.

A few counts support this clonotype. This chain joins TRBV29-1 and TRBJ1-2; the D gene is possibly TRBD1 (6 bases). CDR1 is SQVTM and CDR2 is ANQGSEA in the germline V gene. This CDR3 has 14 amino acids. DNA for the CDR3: TGCAACGCCCAAGCCTGGACAGCTTTCTATGGCTACACCTTC. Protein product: CNAQAWTAFYGYTF.

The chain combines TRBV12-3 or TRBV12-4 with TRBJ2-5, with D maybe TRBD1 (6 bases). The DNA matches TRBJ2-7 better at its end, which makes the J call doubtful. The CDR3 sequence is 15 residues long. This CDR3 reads CASSRGDRHSYEQYF. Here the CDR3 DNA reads TGTGCCAGCAGTAGAGGAGACAGGCACTCCTACGAGCAGTACTTC.

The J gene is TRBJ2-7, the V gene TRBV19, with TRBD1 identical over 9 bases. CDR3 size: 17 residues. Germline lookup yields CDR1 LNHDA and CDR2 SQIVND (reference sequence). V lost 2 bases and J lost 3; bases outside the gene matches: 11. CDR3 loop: CASSIPGQGTTYYEQYF. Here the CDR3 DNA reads TGTGCCAGTAGTATACCCGGACAGGGGACAACCTACTACGAGCAGTACTTC.

CDR3 sequence (DNA): TGTGCCAGCAGTGAATCCGACAGAGAGTACGAGCAGTACTTC. As protein: CASSESDREYEQYF. The chain is built from TRBV25-1 and TRBJ2-7; tentative D call: TRBD1 (5 bases). Germline V gives CDR1 MGHDK, CDR2 SYGVNS. Trimming took off 1 base at V and 4 bases at J, with 11 bases between the two ends. The CDR3 covers 14 residues.

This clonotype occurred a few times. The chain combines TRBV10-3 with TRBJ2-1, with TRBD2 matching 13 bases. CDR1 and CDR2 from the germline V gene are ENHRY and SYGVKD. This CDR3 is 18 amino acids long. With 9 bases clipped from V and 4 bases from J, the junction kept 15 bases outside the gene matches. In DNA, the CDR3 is TGTGCCATAGCAGGACTAGCGGGAGCTAGCGAAATGTACAATGAGCAGTTCTTC. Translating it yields CAIAGLAGASEMYNEQFF.

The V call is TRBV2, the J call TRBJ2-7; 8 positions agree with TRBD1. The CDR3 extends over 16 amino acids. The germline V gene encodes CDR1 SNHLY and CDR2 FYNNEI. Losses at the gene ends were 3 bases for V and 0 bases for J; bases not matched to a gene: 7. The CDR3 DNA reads TGTGCCAGCAGTGACAAGACAGGGGCCAGCTCCTACGAGCAGTACTTC. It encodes CASSDKTGASSYEQYF.

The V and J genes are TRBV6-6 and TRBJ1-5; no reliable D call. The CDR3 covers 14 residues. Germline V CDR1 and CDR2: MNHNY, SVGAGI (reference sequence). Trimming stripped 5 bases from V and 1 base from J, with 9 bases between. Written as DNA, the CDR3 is TGTGCCAGCAGTAGGGAGGGCAGCAATCAGCCCCAGCATTTT. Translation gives CASSREGSNQPQHF.

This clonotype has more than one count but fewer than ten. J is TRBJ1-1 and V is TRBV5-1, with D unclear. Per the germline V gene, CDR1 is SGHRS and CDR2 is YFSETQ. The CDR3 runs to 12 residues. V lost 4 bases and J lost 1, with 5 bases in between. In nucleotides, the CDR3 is TGCGCCAGCAGCCCCGGGAACACTGAAGCTTTCTTT. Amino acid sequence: CASSPGNTEAFF.

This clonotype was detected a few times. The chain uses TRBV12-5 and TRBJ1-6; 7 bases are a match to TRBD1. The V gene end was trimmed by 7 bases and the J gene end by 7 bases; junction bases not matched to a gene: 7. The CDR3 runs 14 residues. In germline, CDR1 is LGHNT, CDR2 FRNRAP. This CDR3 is CASAAGGGNSPLHF. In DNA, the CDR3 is TGTGCTAGTGCCGCAGGGGGAGGGAATTCACCCCTCCACTTT.

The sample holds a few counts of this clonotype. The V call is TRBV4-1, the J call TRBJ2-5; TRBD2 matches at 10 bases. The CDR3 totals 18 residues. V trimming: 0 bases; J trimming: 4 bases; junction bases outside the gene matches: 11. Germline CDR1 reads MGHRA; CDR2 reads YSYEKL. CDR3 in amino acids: CASSQESVAGGPGETQYF. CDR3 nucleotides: TGCGCCAGCAGCCAAGAATCGGTAGCGGGGGGTCCGGGAGAGACCCAGTACTTC.

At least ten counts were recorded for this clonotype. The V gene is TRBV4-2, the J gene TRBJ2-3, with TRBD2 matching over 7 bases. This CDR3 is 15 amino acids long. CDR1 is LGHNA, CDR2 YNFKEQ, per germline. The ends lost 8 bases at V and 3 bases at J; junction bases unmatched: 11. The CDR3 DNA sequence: TGTGCCAGCGGTGGGGAGGGAGACGAGACAGATACGCAGTATTTT. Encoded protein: CASGGEGDETDTQYF.

This CDR3 is CASSSYRGSHPERYEQYF. In DNA, the CDR3 is TGTGCCAGCAGTTCTTACAGGGGAAGTCATCCGGAGAGGTACGAGCAGTACTTC. The rearrangement links TRBV6-2 or TRBV6-3 to TRBJ2-5; 7 bases match TRBD1. The DNA end favors TRBJ2-7, so the J call may be wrong. Germline-derived CDR1 and CDR2 are MNHEY and SVGEGT. The CDR3 runs to 18 residues.

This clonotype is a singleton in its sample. The chain's CDR3 is CSALHRDSYNEQFF. The CDR3 DNA follows: TGCAGTGCTTTACACAGGGACTCCTACAATGAGCAGTTCTTC. The V and J genes are TRBV20-1 and TRBJ2-1; D possibly corresponds to TRBD1 (6 bases). The CDR3 consists of 14 residues. V was shortened by 5 bases and J by 0 bases, with 11 bases between the two germline ends. Germline assignment: CDR1 DFQATT and CDR2 SNEGSKA (reference sequence).

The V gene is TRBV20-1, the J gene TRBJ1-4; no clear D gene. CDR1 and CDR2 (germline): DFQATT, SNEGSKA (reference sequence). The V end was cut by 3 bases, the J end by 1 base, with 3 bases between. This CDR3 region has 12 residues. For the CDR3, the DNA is TGCAGTGCTAGGGGAACTAATGAAAAACTGTTTTTT. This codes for CSARGTNEKLFF.

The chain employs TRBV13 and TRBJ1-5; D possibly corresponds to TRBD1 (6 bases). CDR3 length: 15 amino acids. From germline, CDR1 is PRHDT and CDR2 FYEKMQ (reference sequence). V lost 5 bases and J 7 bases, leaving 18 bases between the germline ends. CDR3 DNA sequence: TGTGCCAGCAGCGCGAGACAGGACCCCATGCAGCCCCAGCATTTT. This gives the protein CASSARQDPMQPQHF.

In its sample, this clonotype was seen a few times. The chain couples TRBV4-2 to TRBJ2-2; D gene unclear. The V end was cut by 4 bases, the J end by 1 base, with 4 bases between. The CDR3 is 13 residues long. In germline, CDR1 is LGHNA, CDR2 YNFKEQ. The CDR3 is CASSPLNTGELFF. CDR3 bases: TGTGCCAGCAGCCCCTTGAACACCGGGGAGCTGTTTTTT.

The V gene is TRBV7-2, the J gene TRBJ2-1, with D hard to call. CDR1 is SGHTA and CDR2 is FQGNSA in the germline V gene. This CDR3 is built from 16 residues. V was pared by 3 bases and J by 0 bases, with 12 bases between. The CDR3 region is CASSLNYGSSYNEQFF. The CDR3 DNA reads TGTGCCAGCAGCTTGAATTACGGAAGCTCCTACAATGAGCAGTTCTTC.

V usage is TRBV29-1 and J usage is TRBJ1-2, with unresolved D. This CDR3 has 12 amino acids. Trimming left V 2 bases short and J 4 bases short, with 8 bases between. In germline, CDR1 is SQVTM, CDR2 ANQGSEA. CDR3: CSVELGRYGYTF. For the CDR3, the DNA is TGCAGCGTTGAATTAGGTCGCTATGGCTACACCTTC.

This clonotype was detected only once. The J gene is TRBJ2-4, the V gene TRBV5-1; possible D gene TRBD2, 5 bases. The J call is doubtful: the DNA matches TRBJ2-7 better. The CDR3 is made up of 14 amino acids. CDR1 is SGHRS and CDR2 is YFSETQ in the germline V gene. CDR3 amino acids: CASSRGAGDNEQYF. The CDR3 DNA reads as TGCGCCAGCAGCCGGGGAGCAGGTGACAACGAGCAGTACTTC.

The CDR3, as DNA: TGTGCCAGCTCACCAGTGTCTCAGGGGGTAACAGAGACCCAGTACTTC. Translating gives CASSPVSQGVTETQYF. The chain employs TRBV18 and TRBJ2-5, with 7 bases identical to TRBD1. The V and J ends lost 2 bases and 4 bases, in that order; junction bases with no gene match: 10. The CDR3 length is 16 residues. CDR1 and CDR2 (germline): KGHSH, LQKENI.

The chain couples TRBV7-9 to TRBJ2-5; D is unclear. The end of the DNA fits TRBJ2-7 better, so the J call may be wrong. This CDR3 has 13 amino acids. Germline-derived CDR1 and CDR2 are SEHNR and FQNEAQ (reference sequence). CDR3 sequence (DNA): TGTGCCAGCAGCTTCTGGGCTCCCTACGAGCAGTACTTC. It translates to CASSFWAPYEQYF.

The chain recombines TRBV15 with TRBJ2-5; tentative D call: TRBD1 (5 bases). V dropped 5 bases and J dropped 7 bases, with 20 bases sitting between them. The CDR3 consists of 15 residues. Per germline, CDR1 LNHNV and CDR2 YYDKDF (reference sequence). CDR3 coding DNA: TGTGCCACCAGCCCCCGAGGTCCAGCTCAGGGGACCCAGTACTTC. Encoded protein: CATSPRGPAQGTQYF.

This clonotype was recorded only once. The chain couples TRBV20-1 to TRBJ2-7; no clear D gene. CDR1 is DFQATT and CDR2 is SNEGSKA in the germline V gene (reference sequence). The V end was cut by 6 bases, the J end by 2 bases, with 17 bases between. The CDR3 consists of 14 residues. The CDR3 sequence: CSATNQASTYEQYF. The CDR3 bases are TGCAGTGCGACAAATCAGGCCTCTACCTACGAGCAGTACTTC.

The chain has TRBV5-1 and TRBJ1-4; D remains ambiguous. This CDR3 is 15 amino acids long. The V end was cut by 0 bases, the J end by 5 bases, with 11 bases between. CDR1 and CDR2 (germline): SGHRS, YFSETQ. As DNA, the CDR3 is TGCGCCAGCAGCTTGGCCCTCCAGGAGAATGAAAAACTGTTTTTT. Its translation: CASSLALQENEKLFF.

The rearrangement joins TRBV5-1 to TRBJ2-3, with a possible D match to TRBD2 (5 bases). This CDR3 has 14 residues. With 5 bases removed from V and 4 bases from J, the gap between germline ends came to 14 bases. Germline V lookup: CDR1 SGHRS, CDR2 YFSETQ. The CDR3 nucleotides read TGCGCCAGCAGAAGGGAACCGCGGGCAGATACGCAGTATTTT. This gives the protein CASRREPRADTQYF.

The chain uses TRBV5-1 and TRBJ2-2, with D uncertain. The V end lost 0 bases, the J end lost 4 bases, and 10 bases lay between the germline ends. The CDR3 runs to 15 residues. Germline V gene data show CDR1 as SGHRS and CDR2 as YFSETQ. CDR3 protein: CASSLGAGITGELFF. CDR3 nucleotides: TGCGCCAGCAGCTTGGGTGCAGGCATCACCGGGGAGCTGTTTTTT. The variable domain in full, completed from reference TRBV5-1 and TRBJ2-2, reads KAGVTQTPRYLIKTRGQQVTLSCSPISGHRSVSWYQQTPGQGLQFLFEYFSETQRNKGNFPGRFSGRQFSNSRSEMNVSTLELGDSALYLCASSLGAGITGELFFGEGSRLTVL.

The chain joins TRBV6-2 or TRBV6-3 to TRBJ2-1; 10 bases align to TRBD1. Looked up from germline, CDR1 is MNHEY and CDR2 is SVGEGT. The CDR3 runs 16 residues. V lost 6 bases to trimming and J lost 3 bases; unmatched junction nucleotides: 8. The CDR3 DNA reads TGTGCCAGCAGATCCCCCGGGACAGGGGTCTACAATGAGCAGTTCTTC. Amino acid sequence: CASRSPGTGVYNEQFF.